This T cell receptor (beta chain) was sequenced during a study of tumor-infiltrating lymphocytes in primary liver carcinoma. This clonotype was picked up one time. A junction end diverges from the germline sequence, so it may reflect a read error. Germline V gives CDR1 MNHEY, CDR2 SVGEGT. This CDR3 is 16 amino acids long. Germline DNA was extracted too, while blood RNA derived from unsorted whole blood. A primer matching the constant region was used to make TCR beta cDNA from approximately 500 ng of total RNA. Generation of the TCR beta libraries relied on three nested multiplex PCR rounds using slightly modified ARM-PCR. Use of TRBV1-TRBV30 forward primers with a C-beta reverse primer characterized the first two PCR rounds, which lasted around 11 cycles each. TCRdb re-called the multiplex PCR reads with MiXCR, one entry per CDR3 protein. Of fewer than 400,000 distinct CDR3 sequences listed, 55% to 65% are singletons.

The V and J genes are TRBV6-2 or TRBV6-3 and TRBJ2-7; TRBD2 matches 7 bases. Input material: peripheral blood. The receptor's source is a man aged 35 to 55 with primary liver carcinoma and hepatitis B virus infection. This CDR3 is CASRYPAGSSSYELYF. CDR3 coding DNA: TGTGCCAGCAGATACCCAGCGGGATCTAGCTCCTACGAGCTGTACTTC.